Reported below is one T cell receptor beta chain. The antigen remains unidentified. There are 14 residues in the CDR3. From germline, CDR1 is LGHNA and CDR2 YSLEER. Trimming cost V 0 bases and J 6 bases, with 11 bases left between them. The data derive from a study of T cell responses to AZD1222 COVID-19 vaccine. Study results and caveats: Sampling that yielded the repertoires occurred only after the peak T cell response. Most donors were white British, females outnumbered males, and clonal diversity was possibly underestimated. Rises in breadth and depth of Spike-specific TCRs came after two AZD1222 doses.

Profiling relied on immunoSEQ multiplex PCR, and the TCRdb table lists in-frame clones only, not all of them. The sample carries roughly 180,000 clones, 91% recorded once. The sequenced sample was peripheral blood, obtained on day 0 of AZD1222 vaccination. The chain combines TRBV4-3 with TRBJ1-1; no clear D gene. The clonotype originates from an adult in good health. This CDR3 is CASSQDGFGAEAFF. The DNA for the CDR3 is TGCGCCAGCAGCCAAGACGGTTTCGGCGCTGAAGCTTTCTTT.